This TCR beta chain was retrieved from a study of Tregs in tolerant kidney transplant recipients. Study-wide points: Tolerant patients' donor-specific Tregs expanded beyond overall Tregs, suggesting antigen-driven growth. For some patients, primers changed over time, blocking nucleotide-level comparison.

In the case of this clone: Antigen: not known. The read stops 3 residues short of the end of the CDR3; the missing end is completed from the germline J gene.

Germline trimming cut 9 bases from V and 3 bases from J; bases unmatched to any gene: 11. This CDR3 is built from 14 residues. The germline V gene encodes CDR1 SNHLY and CDR2 FYNNEI. Mixed chimerism was transient after nonmyeloablative marrow transplants from related graft donors. Data came from immunoSEQ multiplex PCR; TCRdb stores just in-frame clones and leaves some out. The specimen's table records roughly 23,000 clones. The TCR sequence derives from a human patient who received a combined kidney and bone marrow transplant. The graft donor may account for some of the T cells. The material was CD4+ T cells from blood (PBMCs), obtained 6 months after the transplant. The rearrangement links TRBV2 to TRBJ2-7; 7 bases are shared with TRBD2. CDR3 in amino acids: CASTSEKKVYEQYF. CDR3 bases read: TGTGCCAGTACTAGCGAAAAGAAGGTCTACGAG.